This TCR beta chain comes out of a study of Tregs in tolerant kidney transplant recipients. The study, taken as a whole, reports: Tregs expanded with activated donor B cells seemed most donor-specific. Findings come from small patient numbers and require larger validation.

As regards this clone: Its matching antigen is unknown.

This table comes from immunoSEQ multiplex PCR, and its TCRdb copy is limited to in-frame clones, with some not included. The repertoire holds about 46,000 clones, with 91% as singletons. Unstimulated Tregs (CD4+CD25+CD127-) and CD4+CD25- non-Tregs were sorted from PBMCs. Before regulatory T cell sorting, thawed PBMCs rested overnight at 37°C in 200 IU/ml IL-2. The trim removed 4 bases at V and 7 bases at J, leaving 10 bases unmatched. CDR1 is LNHDA and CDR2 is SQIVND in the germline V gene (reference sequence). This CDR3 has 15 amino acids. The sequence was obtained from a human donor in good health. The specimen sequenced was Tregs from blood. This chain links TRBV19 with TRBJ1-5; 7 nucleotides align to TRBD1. CDR3: CASSTLTGPRQPQHF. The CDR3 DNA follows: TGTGCCAGTAGTACCCTGACAGGGCCAAGACAGCCCCAGCATTTT. The full variable domain, rest sourced from reference TRBV19 and TRBJ1-5, is DGGITQSPKYLFRKEGQNVTLSCEQNLNHDAMYWYRQDPGQGLRLIYYSQIVNDFQKGDIAEGYSVSREKKESFPLTVTSAQKNPTAFYLCASSTLTGPRQPQHFGDGTRLSIL.